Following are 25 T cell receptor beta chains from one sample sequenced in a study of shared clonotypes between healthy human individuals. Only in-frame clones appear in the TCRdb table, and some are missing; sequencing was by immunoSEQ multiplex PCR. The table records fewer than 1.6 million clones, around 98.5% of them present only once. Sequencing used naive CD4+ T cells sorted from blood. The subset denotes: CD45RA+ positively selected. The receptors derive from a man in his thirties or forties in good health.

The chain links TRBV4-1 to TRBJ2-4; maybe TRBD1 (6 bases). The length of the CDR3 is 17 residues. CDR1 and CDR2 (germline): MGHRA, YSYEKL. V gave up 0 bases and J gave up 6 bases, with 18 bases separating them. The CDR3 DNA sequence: TGCGCCAGCAGCCAAGATCCAGTACTCTTAGGGGGAAACATTCAGTACTTC. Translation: CASSQDPVLLGGNIQYF.

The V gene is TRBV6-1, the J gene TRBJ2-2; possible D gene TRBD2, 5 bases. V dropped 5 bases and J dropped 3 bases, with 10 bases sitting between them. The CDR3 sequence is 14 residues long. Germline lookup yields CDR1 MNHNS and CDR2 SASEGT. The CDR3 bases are TGTGCCAGCAGTATCCACGGGGACACCGGGGAGCTGTTTTTT. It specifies CASSIHGDTGELFF.

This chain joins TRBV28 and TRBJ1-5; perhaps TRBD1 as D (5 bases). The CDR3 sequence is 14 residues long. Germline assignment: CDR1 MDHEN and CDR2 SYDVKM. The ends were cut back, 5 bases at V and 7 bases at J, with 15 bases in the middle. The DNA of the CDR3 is TGTGCCAGCAGTCCCCGGGACTTTGGGCAGCCCCAGCATTTT. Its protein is CASSPRDFGQPQHF.

The CDR3: CASSPSWTGYEQYF. DNA for the CDR3: TGTGCCAGCAGCCCAAGTTGGACGGGCTACGAGCAGTACTTC. The chain couples TRBV11-2 to TRBJ2-7; D remains unclear. V was shortened by 5 bases and J by 3 bases, with 14 bases between the two germline ends. The CDR3 runs to 14 residues. Germline CDR1 and CDR2: SGHAT and FQNNGV.

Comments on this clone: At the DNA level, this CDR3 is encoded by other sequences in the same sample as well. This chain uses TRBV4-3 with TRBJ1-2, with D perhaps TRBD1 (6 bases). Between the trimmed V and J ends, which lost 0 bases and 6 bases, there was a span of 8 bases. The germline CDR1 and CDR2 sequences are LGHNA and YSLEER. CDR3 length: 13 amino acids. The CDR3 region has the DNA TGCGCCAGCAGCCAAGAATCAGGGGATGGCTACACCTTC. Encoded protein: CASSQESGDGYTF.

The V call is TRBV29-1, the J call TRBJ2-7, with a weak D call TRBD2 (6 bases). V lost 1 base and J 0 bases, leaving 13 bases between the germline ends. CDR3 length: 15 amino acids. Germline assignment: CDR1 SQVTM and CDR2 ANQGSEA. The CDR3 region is CSVEVRRDGSYEQYF. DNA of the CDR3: TGCAGCGTTGAAGTGAGGCGGGACGGCTCCTACGAGCAGTACTTC.

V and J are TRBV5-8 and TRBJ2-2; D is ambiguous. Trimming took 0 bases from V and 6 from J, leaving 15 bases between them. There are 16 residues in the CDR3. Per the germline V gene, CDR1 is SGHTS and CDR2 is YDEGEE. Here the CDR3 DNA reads TGTGCCAGCAGCTTGGGGAGATCAGCTTCCCCCGGGGAGCTGTTTTTT. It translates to CASSLGRSASPGELFF.

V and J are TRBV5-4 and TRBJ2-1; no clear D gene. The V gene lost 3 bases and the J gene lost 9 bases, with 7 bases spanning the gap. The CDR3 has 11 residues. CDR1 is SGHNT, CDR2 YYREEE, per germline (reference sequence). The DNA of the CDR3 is TGTGCCAGCAGCTCTGGAACTGAGCAGTTCTTC. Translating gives CASSSGTEQFF.

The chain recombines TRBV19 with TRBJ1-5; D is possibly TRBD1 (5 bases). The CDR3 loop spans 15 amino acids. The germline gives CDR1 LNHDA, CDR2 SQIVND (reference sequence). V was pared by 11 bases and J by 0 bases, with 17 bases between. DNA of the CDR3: TGTGCCTCGAGAGCGGGGCGTTATAGCAATCAGCCCCAGCATTTT. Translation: CASRAGRYSNQPQHF.

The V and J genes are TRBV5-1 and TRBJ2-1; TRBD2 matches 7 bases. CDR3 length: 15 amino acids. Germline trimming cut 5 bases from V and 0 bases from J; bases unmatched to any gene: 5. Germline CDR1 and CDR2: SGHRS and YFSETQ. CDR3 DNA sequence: TGCGCCAGCAGACTAAGCGGGAACTCCTACAATGAGCAGTTCTTC. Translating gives CASRLSGNSYNEQFF. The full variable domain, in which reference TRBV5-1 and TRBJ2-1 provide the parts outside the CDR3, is KAGVTQTPRYLIKTRGQQVTLSCSPISGHRSVSWYQQTPGQGLQFLFEYFSETQRNKGNFPGRFSGRQFSNSRSEMNVSTLELGDSALYLCASRLSGNSYNEQFFGPGTRLTVL.

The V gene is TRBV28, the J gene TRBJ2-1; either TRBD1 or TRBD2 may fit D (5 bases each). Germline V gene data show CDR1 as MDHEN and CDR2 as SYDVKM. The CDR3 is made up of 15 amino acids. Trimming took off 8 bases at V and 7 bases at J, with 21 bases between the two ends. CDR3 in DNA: TGTGCCAGCCTAACTAGTAGTGCAGGGATGAATGAGCAGTTCTTC. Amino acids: CASLTSSAGMNEQFF. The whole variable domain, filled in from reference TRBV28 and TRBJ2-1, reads DVKVTQSSRYLVKRTGEKVFLECVQDMDHENMFWYRQDPGLGLRLIYFSYDVKMKEKGDIPEGYSVSREKKERFSLILESASTNQTSMYLCASLTSSAGMNEQFFGPGTRLTVL.

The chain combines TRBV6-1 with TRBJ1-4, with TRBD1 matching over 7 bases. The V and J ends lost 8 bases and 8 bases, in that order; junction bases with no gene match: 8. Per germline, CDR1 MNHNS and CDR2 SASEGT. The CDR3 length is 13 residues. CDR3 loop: CASATGIGEKLFF. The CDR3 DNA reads TGTGCCAGCGCGACAGGGATAGGCGAAAAACTGTTTTTT.

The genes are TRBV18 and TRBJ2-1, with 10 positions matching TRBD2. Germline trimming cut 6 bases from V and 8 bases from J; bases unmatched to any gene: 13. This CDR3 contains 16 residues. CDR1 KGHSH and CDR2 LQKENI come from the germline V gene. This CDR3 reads CASSSLAGDSTYEQFF. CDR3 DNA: TGTGCCAGCTCGTCTCTAGCGGGAGATAGTACCTATGAGCAGTTCTTC.

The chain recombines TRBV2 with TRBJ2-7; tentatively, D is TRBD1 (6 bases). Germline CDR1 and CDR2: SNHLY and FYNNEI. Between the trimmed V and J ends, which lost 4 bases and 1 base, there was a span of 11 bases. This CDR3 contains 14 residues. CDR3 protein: CASSAGTLSYEQYF. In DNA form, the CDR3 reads TGTGCCAGCAGTGCGGGGACACTATCCTACGAGCAGTACTTC. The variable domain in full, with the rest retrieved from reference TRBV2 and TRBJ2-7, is EPEVTQTPSHQVTQMGQEVILRCVPISNHLYFYWYRQILGQKVEFLVSFYNNEISEKSEIFDDQFSVERPDGSNFTLKIRSTKLEDSAMYFCASSAGTLSYEQYFGPGTRLTVT.

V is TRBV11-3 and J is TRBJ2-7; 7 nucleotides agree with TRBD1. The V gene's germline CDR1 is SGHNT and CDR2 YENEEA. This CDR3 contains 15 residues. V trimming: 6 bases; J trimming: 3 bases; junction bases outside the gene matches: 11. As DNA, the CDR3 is TGTGCCAGCAGTCCTCGGGACAGCCGATACTACGAGCAGTACTTC. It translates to CASSPRDSRYYEQYF.

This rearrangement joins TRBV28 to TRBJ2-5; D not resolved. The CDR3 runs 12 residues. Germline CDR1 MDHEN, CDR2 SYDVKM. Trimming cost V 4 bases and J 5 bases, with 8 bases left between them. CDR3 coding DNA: TGTGCCAGCAGTTCCCCGTGGGAGACCCAGTACTTC. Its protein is CASSSPWETQYF.

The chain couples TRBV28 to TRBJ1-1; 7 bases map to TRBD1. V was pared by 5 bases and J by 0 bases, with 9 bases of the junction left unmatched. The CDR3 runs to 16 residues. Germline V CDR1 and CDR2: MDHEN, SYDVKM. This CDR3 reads CASSGGPGQLNTEAFF. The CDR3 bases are TGTGCCAGCAGTGGGGGGCCGGGACAGTTGAACACTGAAGCTTTCTTT.

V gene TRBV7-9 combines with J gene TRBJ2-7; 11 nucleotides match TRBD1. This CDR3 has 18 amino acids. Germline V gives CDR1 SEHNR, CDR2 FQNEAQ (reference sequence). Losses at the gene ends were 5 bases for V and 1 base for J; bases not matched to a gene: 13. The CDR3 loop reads CASSPRMDRGPLSYEQYF. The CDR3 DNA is TGTGCCAGCAGCCCCCGAATGGACAGGGGGCCCCTTTCCTACGAGCAGTACTTC. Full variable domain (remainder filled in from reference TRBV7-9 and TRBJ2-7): DTGVSQNPRHKITKRGQNVTFRCDPISEHNRLYWYRQTLGQGPEFLTYFQNEAQLEKSRLLSDRFSAERPKGSFSTLEIQRTEQGDSAMYLCASSPRMDRGPLSYEQYFGPGTRLTVT.

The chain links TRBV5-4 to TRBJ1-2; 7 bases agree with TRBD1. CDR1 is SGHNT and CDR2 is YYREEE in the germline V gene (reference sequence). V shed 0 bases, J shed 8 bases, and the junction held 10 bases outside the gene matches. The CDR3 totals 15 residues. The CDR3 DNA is TGTGCCAGCAGCTTGGAAAGGGGGCGCATAAGCGGCTACACCTTC. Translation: CASSLERGRISGYTF.

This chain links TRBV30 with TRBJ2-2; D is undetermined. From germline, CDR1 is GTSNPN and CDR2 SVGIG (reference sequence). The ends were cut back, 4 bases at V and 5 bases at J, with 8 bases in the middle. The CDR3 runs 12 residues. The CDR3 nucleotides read TGTGCCTGGAATACAGCTACCGGGGAGCTGTTTTTT. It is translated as CAWNTATGELFF. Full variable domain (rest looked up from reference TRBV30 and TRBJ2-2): SQTIHQWPATLVQPVGSPLSLECTVEGTSNPNLYWYRQAAGRGLQLLFYSVGIGQISSEVPQNLSASRPQDRQFILSSKKLLLSDSGFYLCAWNTATGELFFGEGSRLTVL.

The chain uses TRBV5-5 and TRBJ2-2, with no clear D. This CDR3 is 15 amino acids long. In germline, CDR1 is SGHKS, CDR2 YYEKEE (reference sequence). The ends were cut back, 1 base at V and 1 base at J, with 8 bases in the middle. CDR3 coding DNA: TGTGCCAGCAGCTTGTTTCTTGAGAACACCGGGGAGCTGTTTTTT. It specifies CASSLFLENTGELFF.

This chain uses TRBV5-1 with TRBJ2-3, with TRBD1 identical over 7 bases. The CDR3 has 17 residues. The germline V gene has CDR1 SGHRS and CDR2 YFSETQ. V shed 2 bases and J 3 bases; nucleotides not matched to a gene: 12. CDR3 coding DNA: TGCGCCAGCAGCTTTGGCGAGGGGGCGCTTTGGACAGATACGCAGTATTTT. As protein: CASSFGEGALWTDTQYF.

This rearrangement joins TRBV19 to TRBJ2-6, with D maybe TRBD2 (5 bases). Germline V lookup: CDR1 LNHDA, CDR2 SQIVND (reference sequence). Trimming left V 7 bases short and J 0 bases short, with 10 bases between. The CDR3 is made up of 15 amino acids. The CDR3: CASKVGSSGANVLTF. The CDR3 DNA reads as TGTGCCAGTAAAGTGGGGAGCTCTGGGGCCAACGTCCTGACTTTC.

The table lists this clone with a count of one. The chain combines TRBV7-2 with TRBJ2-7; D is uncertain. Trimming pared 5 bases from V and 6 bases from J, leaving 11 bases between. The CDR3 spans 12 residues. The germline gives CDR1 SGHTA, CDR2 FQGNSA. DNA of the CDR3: TGTGCCAGCAGCCCCCCGTTGGGCGAGCAGTACTTC. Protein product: CASSPPLGEQYF.

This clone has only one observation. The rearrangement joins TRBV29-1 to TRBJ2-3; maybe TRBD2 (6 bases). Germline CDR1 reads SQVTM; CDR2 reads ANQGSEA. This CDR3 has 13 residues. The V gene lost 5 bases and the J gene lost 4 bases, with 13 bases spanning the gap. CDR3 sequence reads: CSVRSGRPDTQYF. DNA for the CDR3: TGCAGCGTTAGAAGCGGGCGCCCAGATACGCAGTATTTT.